This TCR beta chain derives from a study of response to subunit inactivated influenza vaccine. Study-wide points: Every seasonal influenza vaccination brings in few new T cells, the authors suggested.

CDR3 size: 13 residues. Trimming removed 2 bases from V and 1 base from J, with 5 bases in between. Germline V gene sequence: CDR1 SNHLY, CDR2 FYNNEI. Using its own MiXCR run on the RT-PCR reads, TCRdb lists one record per CDR3 protein. The sample yields 560,000 or so distinct CDR3 sequences, 7.6% seen once. The table lists this clonotype with many counts. The antigen is not known. The sequenced sample was PBMCs from blood, obtained around 25 months after vaccination. This TCR derives from a man between 50 and 75 years old who received an inactivated influenza vaccine. This chain connects TRBV2 to TRBJ1-1; no firm D call. This CDR3 reads CASSERWNTEAFF. Here the CDR3 DNA reads TGTGCCAGCAGTGAAAGGTGGAACACTGAAGCTTTCTTT. Variable domain in full (rest from reference TRBV2 and TRBJ1-1): EPEVTQTPSHQVTQMGQEVILRCVPISNHLYFYWYRQILGQKVEFLVSFYNNEISEKSEIFDDQFSVERPDGSNFTLKIRSTKLEDSAMYFCASSERWNTEAFFGQGTRLTVV.